This T cell receptor (beta chain) was sequenced for a study of pediatric ulcerative colitis. The study's findings and limits: In rectum, acute severe colitis had expanded clones and less diversity. A couple of patients had blood samples with substantially reduced template counts. Two rectal CDR3 clonotypes occurred in all ulcerative colitis patients.

V dropped 6 bases and J dropped 1 base, with 9 bases sitting between them. CDR3 length: 13 residues. Germline CDR1 and CDR2: SNHLY and FYNNEI. Worth noting for this clone: The antigen remains unidentified.

Colonoscopy and blood draw happened at the same time. Measured with immunoSEQ multiplex PCR; TCRdb has only the in-frame clones, and not every one. The sample has around 64,000 clones, 85% to 90% seen once. The TCR comes from a boy aged 5-17 years with severe ulcerative colitis. The chain links TRBV2 to TRBJ1-1; no clear D. Sequencing input: blood. Here the CDR3 DNA reads TGTGCCAGCAGAATACAAACGAACACTGAAGCTTTCTTT. Its translation is CASRIQTNTEAFF.